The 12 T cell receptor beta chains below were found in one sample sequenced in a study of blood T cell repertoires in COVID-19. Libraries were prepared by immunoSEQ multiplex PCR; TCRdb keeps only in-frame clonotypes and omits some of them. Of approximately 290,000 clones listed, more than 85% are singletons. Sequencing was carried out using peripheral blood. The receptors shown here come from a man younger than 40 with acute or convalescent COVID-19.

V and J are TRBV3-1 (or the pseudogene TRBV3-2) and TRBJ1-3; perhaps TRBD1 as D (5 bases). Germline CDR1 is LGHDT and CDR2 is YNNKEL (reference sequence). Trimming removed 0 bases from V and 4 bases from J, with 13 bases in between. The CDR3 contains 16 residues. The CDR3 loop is CASSQDMARAGNTIYF. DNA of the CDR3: TGTGCCAGCAGCCAAGACATGGCCAGGGCCGGAAACACCATATATTTT.

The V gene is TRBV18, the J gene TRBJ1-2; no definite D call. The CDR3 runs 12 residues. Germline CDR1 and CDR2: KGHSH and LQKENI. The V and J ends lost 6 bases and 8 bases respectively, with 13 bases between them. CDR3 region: CASSRQEGGYTF. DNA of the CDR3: TGTGCCAGCTCCCGCCAGGAGGGCGGCTACACCTTC.

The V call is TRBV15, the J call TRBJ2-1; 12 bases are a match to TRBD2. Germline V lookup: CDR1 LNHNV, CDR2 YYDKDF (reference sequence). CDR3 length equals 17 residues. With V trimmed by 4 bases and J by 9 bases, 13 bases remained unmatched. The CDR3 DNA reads TGTGCCACCAGCAAGAGCGCGACTAGCGGGAGTAAAGGTGAGCAGTTCTTC. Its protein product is CATSKSATSGSKGEQFF.

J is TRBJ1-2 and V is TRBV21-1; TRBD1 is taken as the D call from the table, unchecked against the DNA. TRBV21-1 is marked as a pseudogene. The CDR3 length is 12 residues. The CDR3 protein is CASRPTGNGYTF. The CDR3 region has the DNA TGTGCCAGCAGGCCAACAGGAAATGGCTACACCTTC.

CDR3 region: CASSTTGRPNEKLFF. The CDR3 region has the DNA TGTGCCAGCAGCACAACAGGGAGACCTAATGAAAAACTGTTTTTT. This sequence joins TRBV27 and TRBJ1-4; D perhaps matches TRBD1 (6 bases). The CDR3 totals 15 residues. From germline, CDR1 is MNHEY and CDR2 SMNVEV (reference sequence). Trimming removed 6 bases at V and 3 bases at J, with 14 bases between.

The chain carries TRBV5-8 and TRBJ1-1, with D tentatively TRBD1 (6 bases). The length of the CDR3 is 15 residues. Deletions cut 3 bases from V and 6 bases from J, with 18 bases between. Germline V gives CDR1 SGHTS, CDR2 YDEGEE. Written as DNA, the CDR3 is TGTGCCAGCAGCTCCGCACCGGGGGGCTGGGCTGAAGCTTTCTTT. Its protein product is CASSSAPGGWAEAFF.

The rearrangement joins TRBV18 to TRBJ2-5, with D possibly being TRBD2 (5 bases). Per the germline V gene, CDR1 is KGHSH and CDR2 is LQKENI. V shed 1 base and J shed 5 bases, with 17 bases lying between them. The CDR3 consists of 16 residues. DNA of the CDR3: TGTGCCAGCTCACCACGAGGAGGTGAGCTTGGTGAGACCCAGTACTTC. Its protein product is CASSPRGGELGETQYF. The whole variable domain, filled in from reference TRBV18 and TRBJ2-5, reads NAGVMQNPRHLVRRRGQEARLRCSPMKGHSHVYWYRQLPEEGLKFMVYLQKENIIDESGMPKERFSAEFPKEGPSILRIQQVVRGDSAAYFCASSPRGGELGETQYFGPGTRLLVL.

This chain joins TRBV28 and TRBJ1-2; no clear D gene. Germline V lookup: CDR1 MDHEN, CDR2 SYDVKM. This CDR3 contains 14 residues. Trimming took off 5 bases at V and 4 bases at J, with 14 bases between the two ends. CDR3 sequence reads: CASSLENSVYGYTF. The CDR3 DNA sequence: TGTGCCAGCAGTCTTGAGAATAGCGTCTATGGCTACACCTTC.

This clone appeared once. This chain's CDR3 is CASSAETEAFF. The CDR3 bases are TGCGCCAGCAGCGCCGAGACTGAAGCTTTCTTT. The chain employs TRBV5-1 and TRBJ1-1; D remains unclear. Germline CDR1 is SGHRS and CDR2 is YFSETQ. This CDR3 contains 11 residues. Trimming left V 4 bases short and J 5 bases short, with 6 bases between.

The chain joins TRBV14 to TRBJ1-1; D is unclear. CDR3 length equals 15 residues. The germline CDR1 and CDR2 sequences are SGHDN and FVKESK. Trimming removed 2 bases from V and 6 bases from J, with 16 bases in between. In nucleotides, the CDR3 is TGTGCCAGCAGCCAAATCCCTATGAGGAGCGCTGAAGCTTTCTTT. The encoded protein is CASSQIPMRSAEAFF.

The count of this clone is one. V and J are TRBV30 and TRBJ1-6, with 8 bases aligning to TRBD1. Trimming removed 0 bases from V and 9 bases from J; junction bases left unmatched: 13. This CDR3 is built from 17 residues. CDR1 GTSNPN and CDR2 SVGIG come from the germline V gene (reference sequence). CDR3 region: CAWSVHRSDRARSPLHF. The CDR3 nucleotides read TGTGCCTGGAGTGTACATAGGTCGGACAGGGCACGTTCACCCCTCCACTTT. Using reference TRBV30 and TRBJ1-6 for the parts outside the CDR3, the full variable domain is SQTIHQWPATLVQPVGSPLSLECTVEGTSNPNLYWYRQAAGRGLQLLFYSVGIGQISSEVPQNLSASRPQDRQFILSSKKLLLSDSGFYLCAWSVHRSDRARSPLHFGNGTRLTVT.

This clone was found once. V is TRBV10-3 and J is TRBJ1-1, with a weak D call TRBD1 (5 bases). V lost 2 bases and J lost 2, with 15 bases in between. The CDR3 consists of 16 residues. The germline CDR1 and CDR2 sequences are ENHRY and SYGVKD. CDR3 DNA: TGTGCCATCAGTGAGAGGGCCAGGGAGGGTAACACTGAAGCTTTCTTT. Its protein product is CAISERAREGNTEAFF.